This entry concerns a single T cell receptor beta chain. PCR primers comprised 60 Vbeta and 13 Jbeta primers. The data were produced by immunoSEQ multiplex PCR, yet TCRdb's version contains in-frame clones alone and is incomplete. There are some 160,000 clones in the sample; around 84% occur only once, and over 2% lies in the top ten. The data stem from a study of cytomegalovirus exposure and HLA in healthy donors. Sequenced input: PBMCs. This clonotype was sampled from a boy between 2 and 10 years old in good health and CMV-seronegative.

The CDR3: CASSKPPLRPQGEGNTIYF. The CDR3 nucleotides are TGTGCCAGCAGCAAACCCCCCTTGAGACCACAGGGGGAAGGAAACACCATATATTTT. The rearrangement links TRBV21-1 to TRBJ1-3; the table's D call, TRBD1, was not checked against the DNA. TRBV21-1 is labeled a pseudogene. This CDR3 is 19 amino acids long.